This is a list of T cell receptor beta chains from one sample in a study of cytomegalovirus exposure and HLA in healthy donors. This table comes from immunoSEQ multiplex PCR, and its TCRdb copy is limited to in-frame clones, with some not included. Among about 60,000 clones listed, approximately 70% were seen once. Material for sequencing was PBMCs. The receptor set was obtained from a woman aged 55-69 years in good health and CMV-seropositive. Each CDR3 is given with its conserved first and last residue. The D gene is left open where the match is weak. Not every row has a clone size; where given, it reads once, few, many or a size class.

>.|.|TRBV4-3|TRBJ1-2
CASSQEKGVVYGYTF
TGCGCCAGCAGCCAAGAGAAAGGGGTCGTTTATGGCTACACCTTC
>.|once|TRBV18|TRBJ2-5
CASSPGGAQETQYF
TGTGCCAGCTCACCTGGCGGGGCCCAAGAGACCCAGTACTTC
>TRBD1|.|TRBV9|TRBJ1-2
CASSHGTGGSYGYTF
TGTGCCAGCAGCCACGGGACAGGGGGCAGCTATGGCTACACCTTC
>.|.|TRBV30|TRBJ2-3
CAWSGRREGTDTQYF
TGTGCCTGGAGTGGGCGCCGTGAGGGCACAGATACGCAGTATTTT
>.|.|TRBV7-2|TRBJ2-1
CASSLSWGPYNEQFF
TGTGCCAGCAGCTTATCATGGGGGCCCTACAATGAGCAGTTCTTC
>.|.|TRBV4-3|TRBJ1-5
CASSQDFGGQPQHF
TGCGCCAGCAGCCAAGATTTCGGGGGGCAGCCCCAGCATTTT
>TRBD1|.|TRBV27|TRBJ2-1
CASSPGTGFEHYNEQFF
TGTGCCAGCAGTCCCGGGACAGGATTTGAGCACTACAATGAGCAGTTCTTC
>.|.|TRBV10-3|TRBJ2-3
CAIRPSGDTQYF
TGTGCCATCAGGCCATCGGGAGATACGCAGTATTTT
>TRBD1|.|TRBV5-5|TRBJ2-2
CASSLGQTGGEKLFF
TGTGCCAGCAGCTTGGGCCAAACAGGGGGCGAGAAGCTGTTTTTT
>.|.|TRBV5-6|TRBJ2-7
CASSLTRDNSYEQYF
TGTGCCAGCAGTCTTACTCGGGACAACTCCTACGAGCAGTACTTC
>TRBD1|.|TRBV4-1|TRBJ2-3
CASSPGQGVTDTQYF
TGCGCCAGCAGCCCGGGACAGGGGGTCACAGATACGCAGTATTTT
>.|few|TRBV11-3|TRBJ2-5
CASSLGGPPETQYF
TGTGCCAGCAGCTTAGGGGGGCCCCCAGAGACCCAGTACTTC
>TRBD1|.|TRBV7-2|TRBJ1-5
CASSSDRGHQPQHF
TGTGCCAGCAGCTCCGACAGGGGGCATCAGCCCCAGCATTTT
>TRBD1|.|TRBV2|TRBJ1-5
CASSGQGGNQPQHF
TGTGCCAGCAGTGGACAGGGGGGCAATCAGCCCCAGCATTTT
>.|.|TRBV29-1|TRBJ1-4
CSVVTSSNEKLFF
TGCAGCGTTGTGACAAGTTCCAATGAAAAACTGTTTTTT
>.|few|TRBV18|TRBJ2-7
CASSVGAGPNYEQYF
TGTGCCAGCAGCGTAGGCGCGGGGCCCAACTACGAGCAGTACTTC
>TRBD1|few|TRBV9|TRBJ2-2
CASSARDRDVGELFF
TGTGCCAGCAGCGCCCGCGACAGGGATGTCGGGGAGCTGTTTTTT
>TRBD1|.|TRBV7-2|TRBJ2-2
CASSRGQHSGELFF
TGTGCCAGCAGCAGGGGACAGCACAGCGGGGAGCTGTTTTTT
>.|.|TRBV13|TRBJ1-3
CASSLGYSGNTIYF
TGTGCCAGCAGCTTAGGGTACTCTGGAAACACCATATATTTT
>TRBD1|.|TRBV2|TRBJ1-4
CASSGDRAANEKLFF
TGTGCCAGCAGTGGTGACAGGGCAGCTAATGAAAAACTGTTTTTT
>.|few|TRBV11-2|TRBJ1-3
CASSLEVWASGNTIYF
TGTGCCAGCAGCTTAGAAGTCTGGGCCTCTGGAAACACCATATATTTT
>TRBD1|few|TRBV6-1|TRBJ2-7
CASSGTAASEQYF
TGTGCCAGCAGCGGGACAGCCGCTTCCGAGCAGTACTTC
>.|few|TRBV6-1|TRBJ1-4
CASSDQGISEKLFF
TGTGCCAGCAGTGATCAGGGGATCAGTGAAAAACTGTTTTTT
>.|.|TRBV2|TRBJ2-6
CASTQAGSGANVLTF
TGTGCCAGCACCCAGGCTGGTAGTGGGGCCAACGTCCTGACTTTC
>TRBD1|.|TRBV7-2|TRBJ1-5
CASTNGTANYYSNQPQHF
TGTGCCAGCACCAACGGGACAGCCAACTACTATAGCAATCAGCCCCAGCATTTT
>.|.|TRBV19|TRBJ2-7
CASSIDFVTGEQYF
TGTGCCAGTAGTATAGATTTCGTTACGGGTGAGCAGTACTTC
>TRBD1|.|TRBV6-1|TRBJ1-3
CASSPGQTGNTIYF
TGTGCCAGCAGTCCGGGACAGACAGGAAACACCATATATTTT
>.|.|TRBV4-1|TRBJ1-6
CASSQQGITNHNSPLHF
TGCGCCAGCAGCCAACAGGGAATAACGAATCATAATTCACCCCTCCACTTT
>.|.|TRBV6-5|TRBJ1-2
CASSLSETGLGGYTF
TGTGCCAGCAGTCTCTCTGAGACCGGACTTGGGGGCTACACCTTC
>.|.|TRBV5-1|TRBJ1-4
CASSLDPQSTNEKLFF
TGCGCCAGCAGCTTGGATCCACAGTCAACTAATGAAAAACTGTTTTTT
>.|.|TRBV29-1|TRBJ1-1
CSASVGATEAFF
TGCAGCGCTTCGGTAGGGGCCACTGAAGCTTTCTTT
>.|.|TRBV7-6|TRBJ2-7
CASSLGGQPSYEQYF
TGTGCCAGCAGCTTAGGTGGACAACCATCCTACGAGCAGTACTTC
>TRBD2|.|TRBV2|TRBJ2-5
CASLLAGGKWETQYF
TGTGCCAGCTTACTAGCGGGGGGGAAGTGGGAGACCCAGTACTTC
>TRBD2|.|TRBV18|TRBJ2-2
CASSLTSGGLNTGELFF
TGTGCCAGCTCTCTTACTAGCGGGGGCCTGAACACCGGGGAGCTGTTTTTT
>TRBD1|.|TRBV6-5|TRBJ2-1
CASSFGQGAYNEQFF
TGTGCCAGCAGTTTTGGACAGGGCGCCTACAATGAGCAGTTCTTC
>TRBD1|few|TRBV19|TRBJ2-3
CACSDWTGVNTDTQYF
TGTGCCTGTAGTGATTGGACAGGAGTGAACACAGATACGCAGTATTTT
>TRBD1|.|TRBV6-1|TRBJ1-5
CASSVPGQGAQVRGNQPQHF
TGTGCCAGCAGTGTCCCGGGACAGGGGGCGCAAGTACGGGGCAATCAGCCCCAGCATTTT
>.|.|TRBV12-5|TRBJ1-3
CASGLWSSGNTIYF
TGTGCTAGTGGTCTATGGAGCTCTGGAAACACCATATATTTT
>.|.|TRBV9|TRBJ1-4
CASSEREQVEKLFF
TGTGCCAGCAGCGAGAGGGAACAAGTAGAAAAACTGTTTTTT
>TRBD1|.|TRBV30|TRBJ1-5
CAWSGNRGEPQHF
TGTGCCTGGAGTGGTAACAGGGGTGAGCCCCAGCATTTT
>.|.|TRBV5-1|TRBJ1-1
CASSLNSAGVDTEAFF
TGCGCCAGCAGCTTGAATTCTGCGGGCGTGGACACTGAAGCTTTCTTT
>.|few|TRBV27|TRBJ2-7
CASSPTDSYEQYF
TGTGCCAGCAGTCCGACGGACAGCTACGAGCAGTACTTC
>TRBD1|.|TRBV5-6|TRBJ1-4
CASSRPGGAGEKLFF
TGTGCCAGCAGCCGACCAGGGGGCGCGGGTGAAAAACTGTTTTTT
>.|.|TRBV10-3|TRBJ1-5
CAISAVRTAGGTNQPQHF
TGTGCCATCAGTGCCGTCCGGACCGCCGGGGGAACCAATCAGCCCCAGCATTTT
>TRBD1|.|TRBV5-1|TRBJ2-7
CASSLGAQGSSYEQYF
TGCGCCAGCAGCTTGGGGGCACAGGGGAGCTCCTACGAGCAGTACTTC
>TRBD1|.|TRBV5-1|TRBJ1-1
CASTYSTGDHTEAFF
TGCGCCAGCACTTACTCCACAGGGGATCACACTGAAGCTTTCTTT